Below are 27 T cell receptor beta chains sequenced from a single sample in a study of T-cell reconstitution after alpha-beta-depleted transplantation in children (dated by TCRdb to 2016 to 2018). The library was built by means of PCR. Data came from an Illumina HiSeq 2500. Molecular barcoding was employed in the preparation of TCR libraries, with unique molecular identifiers being used to normalize TCRbeta repertoire quantification. TCRdb reanalyzed the raw reads on its own, using fastp at Q25 for trimming and MiXCR for clone calling, and kept in-frame beta chains. Rows are combined by CDR3 protein, so each entry shows the most common genes and DNA. The sample profile shows around 100,000 distinct CDR3 sequences; under 9% of them were found once. The top ten constitute about 17% of the sample. The treatment or condition label on this specimen signifies: allogeneic hematopoietic cell transplantation with graft depleted of TCRalphabeta T cells and CD19 B cells.

The sequenced sample was PBMCs, obtained before TCRalphabeta/CD19-depleted stem cell transplant. These TCRs come from a boy between 2 and 10 years old with acute lymphoblastic leukemia, due to receive a stem cell transplant.

This rearrangement joins TRBV3-1 to TRBJ1-3; D is unclear. There are 21 residues in the CDR3. CDR1 and CDR2 from the germline V gene are LGHDT and YNNKEL (reference sequence). V lost 1 base, J lost 0 bases, and 25 bases lay in between. CDR3 sequence (DNA): TGTGCCAGCAGCCAAGGGCGGCTTCCCTCGGCTGCGGCTTCCTCTGGAAACACCATATATTTT. Translation gives CASSQGRLPSAAASSGNTIYF.

This clonotype occurred many times. CDR3 bases: TGTGCCAGCAGGAGGGACAGGGTGATTGACGCTTTCTTT. Its translation: CASRRDRVIDAFF. V usage is TRBV6-1 and J usage is TRBJ1-1; 9 bases fit TRBD1. Germline CDR1 is MNHNS and CDR2 is SASEGT. The CDR3 is 13 residues long. Trimming at V came to 6 bases and at J to 11 bases, leaving 10 bases not matched to a gene.

This clonotype occurred many times. The V gene is TRBV5-1, the J gene TRBJ2-3; no reliable D call. The germline V gene has CDR1 SGHRS and CDR2 YFSETQ. This CDR3 is 15 amino acids long. V lost 4 bases and J 3 bases, leaving 15 bases between the germline ends. The DNA for the CDR3 is TGCGCCAGCAGCCCCCCCAAGGCTTATACAGATACGCAGTATTTT. Its translation is CASSPPKAYTDTQYF. Full variable domain (missing parts from reference TRBV5-1 and TRBJ2-3): KAGVTQTPRYLIKTRGQQVTLSCSPISGHRSVSWYQQTPGQGLQFLFEYFSETQRNKGNFPGRFSGRQFSNSRSEMNVSTLELGDSALYLCASSPPKAYTDTQYFGPGTRLTVL.

The chain employs TRBV7-9 and TRBJ2-3; D gene ambiguous. Trimming left V 4 bases short and J 5 bases short, with 16 bases between. CDR3 length: 15 amino acids. In germline, CDR1 is SEHNR, CDR2 FQNEAQ (reference sequence). CDR3 residues: CASSSWSIDIDTQYF. The DNA for the CDR3 is TGTGCCAGCAGCTCCTGGAGTATAGACATAGATACGCAGTATTTT. The variable domain in full, completed from reference TRBV7-9 and TRBJ2-3, reads DTGVSQNPRHKITKRGQNVTFRCDPISEHNRLYWYRQTLGQGPEFLTYFQNEAQLEKSRLLSDRFSAERPKGSFSTLEIQRTEQGDSAMYLCASSSWSIDIDTQYFGPGTRLTVL.

This clonotype was found a few times. V is TRBV11-2 and J is TRBJ1-6, with a possible D match to TRBD1 (5 bases). The CDR3 runs 17 residues. Deletions cut 0 bases from V and 8 bases from J, with 17 bases between. CDR1 and CDR2 from the germline V gene are SGHAT and FQNNGV. The CDR3 protein is CASSLDWRAGRDSPLHF. CDR3 nucleotides: TGTGCCAGCAGCTTAGATTGGAGGGCAGGGCGCGATTCACCCCTCCACTTT.

This clonotype was recorded at least ten times. The chain uses TRBV4-3 and TRBJ1-1, with D hard to call. V was trimmed by 0 bases and J by 0 bases, leaving 5 bases between them. Germline CDR1 and CDR2: LGHNA and YSLEER. The CDR3 covers 14 residues. This CDR3 reads CASSQDRLNTEAFF. For the CDR3, the DNA is TGCGCCAGCAGCCAAGATAGGCTGAACACTGAAGCTTTCTTT.

This clonotype was seen more than once but under ten times. The chain combines TRBV15 with TRBJ2-7; D may be TRBD2 (5 bases). CDR1 and CDR2 (germline): LNHNV, YYDKDF (reference sequence). The CDR3 has 17 residues. The V gene lost 5 bases and the J gene lost 1 base, with 21 bases spanning the gap. CDR3 in amino acids: CATSSTREGFHSYEQYF. The CDR3 coding sequence is TGTGCCACCAGCTCGACCCGCGAGGGATTTCATTCCTACGAGCAGTACTTC.

This clonotype was seen at least ten times. The rearrangement links TRBV7-2 to TRBJ2-2; D is possibly TRBD1 (6 bases). Trimming shortened V by 5 bases and J by 7 bases, and 14 bases separated the two germline ends. This CDR3 is 14 amino acids long. CDR1 and CDR2 (germline): SGHTA, FQGNSA. CDR3 nucleotide sequence: TGTGCCAGCAGCGACAGGATTAAGGACGGGGAGCTGTTTTTT. The encoded protein is CASSDRIKDGELFF.

This clonotype was recorded at least ten times. This chain connects TRBV12-3 or TRBV12-4 to TRBJ2-3; 14 bases match TRBD2. The CDR3 loop spans 16 amino acids. The trim removed 6 bases at V and 5 bases at J, leaving 7 bases unmatched. The CDR3 DNA follows: TGTGCCAGCAGCGCGACTAGCGGGGGGGTAGGAGATACGCAGTATTTT. This sequence encodes CASSATSGGVGDTQYF.

This clonotype has at least ten counts. The chain carries TRBV27 and TRBJ2-3; tentatively, D is TRBD2 (5 bases). The CDR3 spans 15 residues. Germline CDR1 and CDR2: MNHEY and SMNVEV (reference sequence). Trimming removed 1 base at V and 0 bases at J, with 8 bases between. CDR3 DNA: TGTGCCAGCAGTTTATTCTGGACTAGCACAGATACGCAGTATTTT. This codes for CASSLFWTSTDTQYF.

The J gene is TRBJ2-1, the V gene TRBV6-1; D may be TRBD1 (5 bases). V gave up 2 bases and J gave up 8 bases, with 16 bases separating them. The CDR3 spans 15 residues. Germline CDR1 MNHNS, CDR2 SASEGT. This CDR3 is CASSEMRQPAHEQFF. The CDR3 DNA reads TGTGCCAGCAGTGAAATGCGACAGCCCGCCCATGAGCAGTTCTTC.

This clonotype was counted between two and nine times. The chain carries TRBV9 and TRBJ1-2; 7 bases align to TRBD1. The CDR3 loop spans 14 amino acids. V lost 3 bases to trimming and J lost 4 bases; unmatched junction nucleotides: 6. Per germline, CDR1 SGDLS and CDR2 YYNGEE. The CDR3 sequence: CASSATGISYGYTF. The CDR3 bases are TGTGCCAGCAGCGCGACAGGGATTAGCTATGGCTACACCTTC.

Only a few counts were recorded for this clonotype. This chain joins TRBV10-3 and TRBJ2-5; 8 bases are shared with TRBD2. V lost 5 bases to trimming and J lost 5 bases; unmatched junction nucleotides: 10. There are 15 residues in the CDR3. The V gene's germline CDR1 is ENHRY and CDR2 SYGVKD. The CDR3 DNA reads TGTGCCATCAGTTTTCTCGGGGGGGTGCGGGAGACCCAGTACTTC. Protein sequence: CAISFLGGVRETQYF.

This chain uses TRBV6-4 with TRBJ2-2; either TRBD1 or TRBD2 may supply D (5 bases each). Trimming cost V 0 bases and J 2 bases, with 7 bases left between them. The CDR3 covers 15 residues. CDR1 MRHNA and CDR2 SNTAGT come from the germline V gene. The chain's CDR3 is CASSDSWDNTGELFF. The DNA for the CDR3 is TGTGCCAGCAGTGACTCATGGGACAACACCGGGGAGCTGTTTTTT.

This clonotype came up many times. This rearrangement joins TRBV10-3 to TRBJ1-4; tentative D call: TRBD1 (5 bases). The CDR3 runs 13 residues. Germline CDR1 is ENHRY and CDR2 is SYGVKD. Trimming removed 10 bases from V and 0 bases from J, with 9 bases in between. CDR3 coding DNA: TGTGCCACCCAGACAGCAACTAATGAAAAACTGTTTTTT. Translated, it gives CATQTATNEKLFF.

This clonotype showed up just a few times. The chain joins TRBV2 to TRBJ2-2; 10 bases align to TRBD1. From germline, CDR1 is SNHLY and CDR2 FYNNEI. The junction had 3 bases not matched to a gene; V was cut back by 5 bases and J by 3 bases. This CDR3 comprises 15 residues. The CDR3 loop reads CASSPGTGDTGELFF. In nucleotides, the CDR3 is TGTGCCAGCAGTCCTGGGACAGGGGACACCGGGGAGCTGTTTTTT. The full variable domain, completed using reference TRBV2 and TRBJ2-2, is EPEVTQTPSHQVTQMGQEVILRCVPISNHLYFYWYRQILGQKVEFLVSFYNNEISEKSEIFDDQFSVERPDGSNFTLKIRSTKLEDSAMYFCASSPGTGDTGELFFGEGSRLTVL.

On this clonotype: A single base separates this from a much larger clone, so it may be a read error. V and J are TRBV2 and TRBJ2-7; tentatively, D is TRBD1 (7 bases). CDR1 is SNHLY, CDR2 FYNNEI, per germline. This CDR3 region has 18 residues. CDR3 in DNA: TGTGCCAGCAGCCACGGGACTGAATTGGGGGACAGTACCTACGAGGAGTACTTC. Translating it yields CASSHGTELGDSTYEEYF.

In its sample, this clonotype was seen many times. The J gene is TRBJ2-1, the V gene TRBV4-2, with D possibly matching TRBD2 (6 bases). From germline, CDR1 is LGHNA and CDR2 YNFKEQ. Between the trimmed V and J ends, which lost 6 bases and 4 bases, there was a span of 16 bases. The CDR3 is made up of 15 amino acids. Here the CDR3 DNA reads TGTGCCAGCAGGGAGGCGGGATTTAGTTACAATGAGCAGTTCTTC. This codes for CASREAGFSYNEQFF.

This clonotype was seen at least ten times. Here the CDR3 reads CASSLGGTSQRGLYEQYF. CDR3 nucleotide sequence: TGCGCCAGCAGCTTGGGCGGGACATCCCAAAGGGGCCTATACGAGCAGTACTTC. The chain links TRBV5-1 to TRBJ2-7, with D possibly being TRBD1 or TRBD2 (6 bases each). The V end was cut by 0 bases, the J end by 4 bases, with 23 bases between. The CDR3 is 18 residues long. The germline CDR1 and CDR2 sequences are SGHRS and YFSETQ.

This clonotype was seen only a few times. The chain has TRBV6-4 and TRBJ1-1; 7 bases map to TRBD1. The trim removed 6 bases at V and 6 bases at J, leaving 10 bases unmatched. In germline, CDR1 is MRHNA, CDR2 SNTAGT. The CDR3 length is 14 residues. CDR3 coding DNA: TGTGCCAGCAGGGAGACAGGGATGGTCGCTGAAGCTTTCTTT. Translating it yields CASRETGMVAEAFF.

This clonotype was seen only a few times. This chain links TRBV10-3 with TRBJ1-2, with TRBD1 matching over 7 bases. V shed 6 bases and J 5 bases; nucleotides not matched to a gene: 12. The CDR3 length is 15 residues. Germline loops: CDR1 ENHRY, CDR2 SYGVKD. CDR3 DNA: TGTGCCATCAGGCAGTACACAGGGGAGGAATATGGCTACACCTTC. Translated, it gives CAIRQYTGEEYGYTF.

The V and J genes are TRBV15 and TRBJ1-3; D is uncertain. Germline V gives CDR1 LNHNV, CDR2 YYDKDF (reference sequence). The CDR3 consists of 20 residues. Trimming took off 0 bases at V and 1 base at J, with 22 bases between the two ends. CDR3 nucleotide sequence: TGTGCCACCAGCAGAGACCTCTTGGCCCTGGAGGAGGAGTCTGGAAACACCATATATTTT. This encodes CATSRDLLALEEESGNTIYF.

This clonotype was seen many times. The rearrangement joins TRBV5-1 to TRBJ2-6; D might be TRBD1 or TRBD2, each matching 6 bases. The germline V and J ends were trimmed by 3 bases and 3 bases, with 13 bases remaining between them. This CDR3 has 16 amino acids. Germline V gene data show CDR1 as SGHRS and CDR2 as YFSETQ. The CDR3 protein is CASSYVGGGGANVLTF. In DNA, the CDR3 is TGCGCCAGCAGCTACGTCGGGGGCGGTGGGGCCAACGTCCTGACTTTC.

There are a few counts of this clonotype. V is TRBV2 and J is TRBJ1-1; D ambiguous. V was trimmed by 5 bases and J by 2 bases, leaving 12 bases between them. Germline values: CDR1 SNHLY, CDR2 FYNNEI. CDR3 length: 14 amino acids. CDR3 region: CASSFYGENTEAFF. As DNA, the CDR3 is TGTGCCAGCAGTTTTTACGGGGAAAACACTGAAGCTTTCTTT. Supplemented by reference TRBV2 and TRBJ1-1, the full variable domain reads EPEVTQTPSHQVTQMGQEVILRCVPISNHLYFYWYRQILGQKVEFLVSFYNNEISEKSEIFDDQFSVERPDGSNFTLKIRSTKLEDSAMYFCASSFYGENTEAFFGQGTRLTVV.

The J gene is TRBJ1-1, the V gene TRBV10-3; TRBD1 agrees at 11 bases. CDR1 ENHRY and CDR2 SYGVKD come from the germline V gene. Germline trimming cut 5 bases from V and 0 bases from J; bases unmatched to any gene: 5. There are 16 residues in the CDR3. The CDR3 protein is CAISRTGGTMNTEAFF. Written as DNA, the CDR3 is TGTGCCATCAGTAGGACAGGGGGCACCATGAACACTGAAGCTTTCTTT.

The rearrangement joins TRBV28 to TRBJ2-5; TRBD1 matches at 11 bases. V lost 6 bases to trimming and J lost 4 bases; unmatched junction nucleotides: 7. The CDR3 spans 15 residues. CDR1 MDHEN and CDR2 SYDVKM come from the germline V gene. DNA for the CDR3: TGTGCCAGCAGACCCGGGACAGGGGGGGGAGAGACCCAGTACTTC. Its protein product is CASRPGTGGGETQYF.

This clonotype was observed at least ten times. The chain carries TRBV12-3 or TRBV12-4 and TRBJ2-7, with a possible D match to TRBD1 (5 bases). The CDR3 has 14 residues. Trimming took off 2 bases at V and 3 bases at J, with 11 bases between the two ends. DNA of the CDR3: TGTGCCAGCAGTTTAAGGGGTTCTCGCTACGAGCAGTACTTC. It yields the protein CASSLRGSRYEQYF.